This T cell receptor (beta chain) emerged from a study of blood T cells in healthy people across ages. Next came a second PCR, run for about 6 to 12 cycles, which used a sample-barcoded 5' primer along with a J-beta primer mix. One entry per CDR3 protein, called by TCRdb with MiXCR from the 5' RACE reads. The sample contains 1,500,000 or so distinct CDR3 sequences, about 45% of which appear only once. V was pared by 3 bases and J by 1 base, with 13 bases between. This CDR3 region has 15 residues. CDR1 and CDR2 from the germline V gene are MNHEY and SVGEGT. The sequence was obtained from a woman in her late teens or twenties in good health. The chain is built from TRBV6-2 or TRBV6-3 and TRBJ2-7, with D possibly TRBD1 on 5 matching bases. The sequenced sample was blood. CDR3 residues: CASSYGSGMSYEQYF. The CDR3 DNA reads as TGTGCCAGCAGTTATGGTTCAGGGATGTCCTACGAGCAGTACTTC.